The rows below give T cell receptor beta chains drawn from one sample of a study of T cells in Graves' hyperthyroidism and ophthalmopathy. TCRdb analysed the multiplex PCR reads with MiXCR anew, one entry per CDR3 protein. This table holds approximately 250,000 distinct CDR3 sequences, around 26% found once. The sample comprised blood. All receptors derive from a woman aged 35 to 49 with Graves' ophthalmopathy. Both conserved end residues are part of each CDR3. Fields, in order: V gene, J gene, CDR3 protein.

V: TRBV20-1
J: TRBJ1-5
CDR3: CSAATGVQPQHF

V: TRBV20-1
J: TRBJ2-7
CDR3: CSARGIAEVSYEQYF

V: TRBV6-5
J: TRBJ2-2
CDR3: CASSYSSVNTGELFF

V: TRBV6-2/TRBV6-3
J: TRBJ1-1
CDR3: CASRWQGGGTEAFF

V: TRBV28
J: TRBJ2-7
CDR3: CASSNLGSEQYF

V: TRBV11-2
J: TRBJ1-1
CDR3: CASSPRMGTNTEAFF

V: TRBV4-2
J: TRBJ2-6
CDR3: CASSQGFSGSGANVLTF

V: TRBV10-3
J: TRBJ1-6
CDR3: CAITRIPDNSPLLF

V: TRBV2
J: TRBJ2-5
CDR3: CASSERAGEETQYF

V: TRBV28
J: TRBJ1-5
CDR3: CASSGQSSNQPQHF

V: TRBV20-1
J: TRBJ1-2
CDR3: CSARDGVKHYGYTF

V: TRBV6-2/TRBV6-3
J: TRBJ2-5
CDR3: CASSYGYQETQYF

V: TRBV30
J: TRBJ1-6
CDR3: CAWSVNYNSPLHF

V: TRBV5-1
J: TRBJ2-2
CDR3: CASSRGAGTGANTGELFF

V: TRBV7-2
J: TRBJ1-1
CDR3: CASSFLGWDRLKNTEAFF

V: TRBV11-2
J: TRBJ2-6
CDR3: CASSPTGARVLTF

V: TRBV28
J: TRBJ2-7
CDR3: CASALVPSYEQYF

V: TRBV6-2/TRBV6-3
J: TRBJ1-1
CDR3: CASSQTGGAITEAFF

V: TRBV28
J: TRBJ1-1
CDR3: CASSYGPEAFF